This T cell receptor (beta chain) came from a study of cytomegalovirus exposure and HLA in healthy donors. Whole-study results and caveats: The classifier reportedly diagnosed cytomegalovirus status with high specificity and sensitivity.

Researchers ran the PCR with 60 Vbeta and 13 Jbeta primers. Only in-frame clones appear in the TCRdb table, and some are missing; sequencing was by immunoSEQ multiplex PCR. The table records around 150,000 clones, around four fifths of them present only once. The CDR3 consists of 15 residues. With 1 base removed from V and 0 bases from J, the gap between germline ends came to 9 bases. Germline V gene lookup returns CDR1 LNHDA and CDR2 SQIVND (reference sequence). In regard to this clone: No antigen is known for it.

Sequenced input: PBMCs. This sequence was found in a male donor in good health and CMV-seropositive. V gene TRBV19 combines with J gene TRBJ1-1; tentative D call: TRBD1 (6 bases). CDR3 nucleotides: TGTGCCAGTAGTATAGTGGGGGCCCTGAACACTGAAGCTTTCTTT. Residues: CASSIVGALNTEAFF.